Here is one T cell receptor (beta chain) with its context. This sample is part of a study of T cell changes during pregnancy in multiple sclerosis. The assay was immunoSEQ multiplex PCR, and TCRdb's table has in-frame clones only and misses some. The sample has 93,000 or so clones, around 93% seen once. Trimming removed 10 bases from V and 4 bases from J, with 18 bases in between. The germline V gene encodes CDR1 SGHTA and CDR2 FQGTGA. The CDR3 is 14 residues long. Sequencing was performed on peripheral blood, taken before pregnancy. The chain employs TRBV7-3 and TRBJ2-3; tentative D call: TRBD1 (7 bases). The receptor's source is a female donor with multiple sclerosis, enrolled in a pregnancy study. The CDR3 coding sequence is TGTGCCACCGGCCAGGGGGGTTTGGCAGATACGCAGTATTTT. Translation: CATGQGGLADTQYF.